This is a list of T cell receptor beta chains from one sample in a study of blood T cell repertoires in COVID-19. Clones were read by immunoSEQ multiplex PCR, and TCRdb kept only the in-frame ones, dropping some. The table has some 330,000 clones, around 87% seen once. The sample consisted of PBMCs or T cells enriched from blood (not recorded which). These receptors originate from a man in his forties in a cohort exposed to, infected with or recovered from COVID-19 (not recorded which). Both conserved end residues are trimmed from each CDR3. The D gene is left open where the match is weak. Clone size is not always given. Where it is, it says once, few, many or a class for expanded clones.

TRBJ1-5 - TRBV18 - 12 ASSPGAEDQPQH
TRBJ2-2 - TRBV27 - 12 ASSLRRFTGELF
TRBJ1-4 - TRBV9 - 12 ASSPRGKGEKLF
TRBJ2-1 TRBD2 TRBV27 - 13 ASSTIAGGGYEQF
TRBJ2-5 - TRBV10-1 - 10 ASSETTETQY
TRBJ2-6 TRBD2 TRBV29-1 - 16 SVPLAGARGSGANVLT
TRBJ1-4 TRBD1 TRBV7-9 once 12 ASCRDRKNEKLF
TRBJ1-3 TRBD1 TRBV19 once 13 ASQHTGGSGNTIY
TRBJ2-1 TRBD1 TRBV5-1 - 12 ASDLGQGANEQF
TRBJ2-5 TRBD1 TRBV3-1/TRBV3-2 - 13 ASSPWTGGEETQY
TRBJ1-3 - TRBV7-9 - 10 ASTLSGNTIY
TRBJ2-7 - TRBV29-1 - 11 SVEETVRGEQY
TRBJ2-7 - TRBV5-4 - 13 ASSDRDSLTYEQY
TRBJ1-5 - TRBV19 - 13 ASSIVSGSNQPQH
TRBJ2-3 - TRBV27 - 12 ASSSLEVTDTQY
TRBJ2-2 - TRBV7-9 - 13 ASRPRGPVTGELF
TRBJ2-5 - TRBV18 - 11 ASSAVTGETQY
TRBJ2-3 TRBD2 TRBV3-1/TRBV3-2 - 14 ASSHTGTSGGYTQY
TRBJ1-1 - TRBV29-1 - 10 SVRLGGPGAF
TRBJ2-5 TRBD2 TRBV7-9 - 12 ASRSSGSEETQY
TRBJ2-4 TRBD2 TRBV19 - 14 ASSIFGAGAGNIQY
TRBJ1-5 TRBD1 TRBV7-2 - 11 ASSLDRDQPQH
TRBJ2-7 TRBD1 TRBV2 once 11 ASSVDRETEQY